Detailed here is one T cell receptor beta chain. The data stem from a study of blood T cells in healthy people across ages. CDR3 length: 15 residues. Trimming removed 5 bases at V and 0 bases at J, with 11 bases between. Germline V lookup: CDR1 MNHEY, CDR2 SVGAGI. The use of a sample-barcoded 5' primer and a J-beta primer mix characterized a second PCR of roughly 6 to 11 cycles. TCRdb used MiXCR to reprocess the 5' RACE reads, holding one entry per CDR3 protein. The data contain roughly 700,000 distinct CDR3 sequences, around half of them singletons. Each sample yielded at least 6.5 million isolated PBMCs.

The sequencing sample was made of blood. The chain has TRBV6-5 and TRBJ1-3; D is possibly TRBD1 (6 bases). The receptor was derived from a woman aged 55-70 years in good health. CDR3 in amino acids: CASSTGQSSGNTIYF. The CDR3 coding sequence is TGTGCCAGCAGTACCGGACAGAGCTCTGGAAACACCATATATTTT.